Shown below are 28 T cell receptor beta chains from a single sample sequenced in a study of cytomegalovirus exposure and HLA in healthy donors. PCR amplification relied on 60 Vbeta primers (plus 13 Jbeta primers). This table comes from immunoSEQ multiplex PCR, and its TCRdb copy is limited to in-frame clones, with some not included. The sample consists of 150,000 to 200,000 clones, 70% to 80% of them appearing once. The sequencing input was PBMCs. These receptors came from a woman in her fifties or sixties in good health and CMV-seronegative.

CDR3 protein: CARSLRGRIPLTPYEQYF. Here the CDR3 DNA reads TGTGCCAGAAGCTTAAGGGGGCGCATTCCTCTGACCCCCTACGAGCAGTACTTC. The rearrangement uses TRBV5-3 and TRBJ2-7, with 7 nucleotides matching TRBD1. Being an ORF, TRBV5-3 has a function that is uncertain. The CDR3 sequence is 18 residues long. Unmatched junction bases numbered 16, after V lost 2 bases and J lost 2 bases.

CDR3 residues: CASSSPGANWYNEQFF. CDR3 sequence (DNA): TGTGCCAGCAGCTCCCCGGGTGCCAATTGGTACAATGAGCAGTTCTTC. This sequence joins TRBV13 and TRBJ2-1; D remains ambiguous. The germline V gene encodes CDR1 PRHDT and CDR2 FYEKMQ (reference sequence). There are 16 residues in the CDR3. The V end lost 4 bases, the J end lost 4 bases, and 17 bases lay between the germline ends.

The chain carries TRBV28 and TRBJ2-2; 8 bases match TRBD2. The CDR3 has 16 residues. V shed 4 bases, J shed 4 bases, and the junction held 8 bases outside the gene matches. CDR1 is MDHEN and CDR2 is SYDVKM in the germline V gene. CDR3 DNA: TGTGCCAGCAGTTCTCCCGTAGCGGGATCCACCGGGGAGCTGTTTTTT. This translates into CASSSPVAGSTGELFF.

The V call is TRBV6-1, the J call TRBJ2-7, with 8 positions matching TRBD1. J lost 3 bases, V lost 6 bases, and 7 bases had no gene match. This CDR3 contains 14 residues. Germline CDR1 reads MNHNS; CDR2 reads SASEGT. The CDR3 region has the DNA TGTGCCAGCAGCCGACAGGGGACAAACTACGAGCAGTACTTC. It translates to CASSRQGTNYEQYF.

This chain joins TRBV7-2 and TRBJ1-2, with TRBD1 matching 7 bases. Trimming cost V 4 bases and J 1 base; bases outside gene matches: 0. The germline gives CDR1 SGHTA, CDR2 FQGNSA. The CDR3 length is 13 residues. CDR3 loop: CASSWDSNYGYTF. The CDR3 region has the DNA TGTGCCAGCAGCTGGGACAGTAACTATGGCTACACCTTC.

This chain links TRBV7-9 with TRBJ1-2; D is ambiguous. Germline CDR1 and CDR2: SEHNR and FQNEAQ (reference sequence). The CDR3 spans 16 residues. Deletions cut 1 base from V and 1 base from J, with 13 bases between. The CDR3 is CASSLGVGPNNYGYTF. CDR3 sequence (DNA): TGTGCCAGCAGCTTAGGGGTGGGCCCGAATAACTATGGCTACACCTTC.

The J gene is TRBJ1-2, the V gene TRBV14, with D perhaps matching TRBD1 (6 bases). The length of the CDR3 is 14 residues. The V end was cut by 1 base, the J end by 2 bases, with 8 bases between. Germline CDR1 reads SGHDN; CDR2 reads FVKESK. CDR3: CASSQVTGNYGYTF. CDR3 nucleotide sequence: TGTGCCAGCAGCCAAGTAACAGGGAACTATGGCTACACCTTC.

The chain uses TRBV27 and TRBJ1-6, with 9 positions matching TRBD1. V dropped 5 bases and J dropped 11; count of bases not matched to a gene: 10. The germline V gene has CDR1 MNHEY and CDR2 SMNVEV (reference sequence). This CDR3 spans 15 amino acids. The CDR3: CASSAKGTGWTPLHF. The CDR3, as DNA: TGTGCCAGCAGTGCTAAGGGGACAGGGTGGACACCCCTCCACTTT.

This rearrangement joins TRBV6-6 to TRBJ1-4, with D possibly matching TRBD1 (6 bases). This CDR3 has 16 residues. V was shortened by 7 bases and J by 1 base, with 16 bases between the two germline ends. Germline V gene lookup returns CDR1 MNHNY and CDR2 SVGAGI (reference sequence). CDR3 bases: TGTGCCAGCACCTACTATTACAGGGAAACTAATGAAAAACTGTTTTTT. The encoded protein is CASTYYYRETNEKLFF.

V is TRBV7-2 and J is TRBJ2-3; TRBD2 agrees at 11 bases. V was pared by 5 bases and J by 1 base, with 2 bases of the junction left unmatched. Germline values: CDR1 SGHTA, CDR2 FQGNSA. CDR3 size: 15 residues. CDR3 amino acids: CASSKGLAGTDTQYF. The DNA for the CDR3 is TGTGCCAGCAGCAAGGGACTAGCGGGCACAGATACGCAGTATTTT.

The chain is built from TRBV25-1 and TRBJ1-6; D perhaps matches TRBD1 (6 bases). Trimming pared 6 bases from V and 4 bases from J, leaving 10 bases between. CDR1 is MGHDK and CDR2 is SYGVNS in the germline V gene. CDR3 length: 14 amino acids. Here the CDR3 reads CASSRTAYNSPLHF. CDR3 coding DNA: TGTGCCAGCAGCAGGACAGCGTATAATTCACCCCTCCACTTT.

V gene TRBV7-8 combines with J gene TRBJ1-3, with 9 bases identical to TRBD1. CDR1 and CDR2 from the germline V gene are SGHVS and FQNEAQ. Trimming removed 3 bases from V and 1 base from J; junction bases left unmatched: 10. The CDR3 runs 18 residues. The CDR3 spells CASSFGTGSRGSGNTIYF. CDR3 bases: TGTGCCAGCAGCTTCGGGACAGGGAGCCGAGGGTCTGGAAACACCATATATTTT.

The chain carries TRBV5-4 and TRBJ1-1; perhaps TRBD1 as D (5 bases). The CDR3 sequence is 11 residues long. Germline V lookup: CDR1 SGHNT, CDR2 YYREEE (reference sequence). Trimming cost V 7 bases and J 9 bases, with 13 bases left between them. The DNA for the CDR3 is TGTGCCAGCTCCCGCGGACAAAAAGCTTTCTTT. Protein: CASSRGQKAFF.

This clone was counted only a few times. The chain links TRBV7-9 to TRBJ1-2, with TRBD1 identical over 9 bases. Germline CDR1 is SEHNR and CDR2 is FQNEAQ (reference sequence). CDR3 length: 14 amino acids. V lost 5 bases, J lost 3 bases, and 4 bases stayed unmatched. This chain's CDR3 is CASSPRTGDYGYTF. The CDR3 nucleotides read TGTGCCAGCAGCCCCCGGACAGGGGACTATGGCTACACCTTC.

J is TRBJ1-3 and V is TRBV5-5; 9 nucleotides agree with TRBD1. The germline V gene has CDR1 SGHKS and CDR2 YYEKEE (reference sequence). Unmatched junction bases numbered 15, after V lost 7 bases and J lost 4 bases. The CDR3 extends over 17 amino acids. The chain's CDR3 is CASAPLTGTGTGNTIYF. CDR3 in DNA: TGTGCCAGCGCACCATTAACCGGGACAGGGACCGGAAACACCATATATTTT.

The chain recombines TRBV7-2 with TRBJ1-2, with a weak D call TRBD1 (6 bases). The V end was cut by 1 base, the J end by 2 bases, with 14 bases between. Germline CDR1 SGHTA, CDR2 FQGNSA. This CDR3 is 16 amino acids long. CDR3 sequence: CASSLEQGIMNYGYTF. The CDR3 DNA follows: TGTGCCAGCAGCTTAGAGCAGGGGATCATGAACTATGGCTACACCTTC.

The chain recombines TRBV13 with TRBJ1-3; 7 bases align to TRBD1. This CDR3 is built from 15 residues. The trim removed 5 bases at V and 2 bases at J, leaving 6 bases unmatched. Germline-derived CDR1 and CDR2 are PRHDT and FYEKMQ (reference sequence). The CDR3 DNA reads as TGTGCCAGCAGCGCTACGGGACAGCCTGGAAACACCATATATTTT. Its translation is CASSATGQPGNTIYF.

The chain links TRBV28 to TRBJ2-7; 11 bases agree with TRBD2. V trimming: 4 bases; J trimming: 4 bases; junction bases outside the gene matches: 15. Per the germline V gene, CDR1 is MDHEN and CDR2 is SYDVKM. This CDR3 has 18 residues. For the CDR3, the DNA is TGTGCCAGCAGTTCCCCCCGGATCGTAGCGGGAGGGTCTTACGAGCAGTACTTC. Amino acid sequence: CASSSPRIVAGGSYEQYF. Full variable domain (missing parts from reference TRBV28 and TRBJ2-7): DVKVTQSSRYLVKRTGEKVFLECVQDMDHENMFWYRQDPGLGLRLIYFSYDVKMKEKGDIPEGYSVSREKKERFSLILESASTNQTSMYLCASSSPRIVAGGSYEQYFGPGTRLTVT.

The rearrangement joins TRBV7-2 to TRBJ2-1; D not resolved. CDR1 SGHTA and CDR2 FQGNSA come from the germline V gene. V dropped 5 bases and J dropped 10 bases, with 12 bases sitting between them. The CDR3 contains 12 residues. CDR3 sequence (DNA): TGTGCCAGCAGCCCACCCGACTTGGAGCAGTTCTTC. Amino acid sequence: CASSPPDLEQFF.

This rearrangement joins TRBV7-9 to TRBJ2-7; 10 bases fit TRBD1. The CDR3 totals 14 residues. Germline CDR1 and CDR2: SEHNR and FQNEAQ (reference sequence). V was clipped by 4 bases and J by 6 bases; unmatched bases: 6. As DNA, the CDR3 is TGTGCCAGCAGCTACGGGACAGGGGCCGGCGAGCAGTACTTC. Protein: CASSYGTGAGEQYF.

CDR3 sequence: CASSFVPGQGAPGANVLTF. In DNA form, the CDR3 reads TGTGCCAGCAGCTTTGTCCCTGGCCAGGGGGCGCCTGGGGCCAACGTCCTGACTTTC. This rearrangement joins TRBV5-5 to TRBJ2-6; TRBD1 aligns across 8 bases. Germline V gene lookup returns CDR1 SGHKS and CDR2 YYEKEE (reference sequence). The V and J ends lost 2 bases and 2 bases, in that order; junction bases with no gene match: 12. The CDR3 has 19 residues.

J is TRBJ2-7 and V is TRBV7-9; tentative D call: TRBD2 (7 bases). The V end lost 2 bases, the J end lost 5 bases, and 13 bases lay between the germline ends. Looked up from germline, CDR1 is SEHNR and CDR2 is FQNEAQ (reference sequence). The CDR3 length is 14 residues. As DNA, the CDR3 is TGTGCCAGCAGCTTACGGGCGGGGGCCAACGAGCAGTACTTC. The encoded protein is CASSLRAGANEQYF.

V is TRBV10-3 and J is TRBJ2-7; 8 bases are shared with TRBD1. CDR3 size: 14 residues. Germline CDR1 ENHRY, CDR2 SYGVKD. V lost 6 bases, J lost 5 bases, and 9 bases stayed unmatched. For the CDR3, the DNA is TGTGCCATCAGCGCCCGGCAGGGGGCGGACGAGCAGTACTTC. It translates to CAISARQGADEQYF.

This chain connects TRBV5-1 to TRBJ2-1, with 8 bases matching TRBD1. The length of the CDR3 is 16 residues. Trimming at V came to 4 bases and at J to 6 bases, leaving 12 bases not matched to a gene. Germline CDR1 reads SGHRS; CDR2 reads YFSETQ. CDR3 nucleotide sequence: TGCGCCAGCAGCCCCAGACAGGGGATATTGGGCAATGAGCAGTTCTTC. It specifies CASSPRQGILGNEQFF.

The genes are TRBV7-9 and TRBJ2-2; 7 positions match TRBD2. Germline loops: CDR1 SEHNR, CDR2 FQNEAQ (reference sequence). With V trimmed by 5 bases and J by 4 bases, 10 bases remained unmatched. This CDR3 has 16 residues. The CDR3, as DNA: TGTGCCAGCAGCGCCACTAGGCCGGGGGGCACCGGGGAGCTGTTTTTT. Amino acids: CASSATRPGGTGELFF. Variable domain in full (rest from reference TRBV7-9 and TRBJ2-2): DTGVSQNPRHKITKRGQNVTFRCDPISEHNRLYWYRQTLGQGPEFLTYFQNEAQLEKSRLLSDRFSAERPKGSFSTLEIQRTEQGDSAMYLCASSATRPGGTGELFFGEGSRLTVL.

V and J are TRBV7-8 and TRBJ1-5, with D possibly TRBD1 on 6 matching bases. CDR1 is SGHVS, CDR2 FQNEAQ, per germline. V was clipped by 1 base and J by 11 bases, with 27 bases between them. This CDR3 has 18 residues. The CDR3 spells CASSLVGSGVATLRAQHF. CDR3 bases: TGTGCCAGCAGCTTAGTAGGTTCAGGGGTCGCCACTTTACGAGCCCAGCATTTT. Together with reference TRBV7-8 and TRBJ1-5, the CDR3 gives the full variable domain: GAGVSQSPRYKVAKRGQDVALRCDPISGHVSLFWYQQALGQGPEFLTYFQNEAQLDKSGLPSDRFFAERPEGSVSTLKIQRTQQEDSAVYLCASSLVGSGVATLRAQHFGDGTRLSIL.

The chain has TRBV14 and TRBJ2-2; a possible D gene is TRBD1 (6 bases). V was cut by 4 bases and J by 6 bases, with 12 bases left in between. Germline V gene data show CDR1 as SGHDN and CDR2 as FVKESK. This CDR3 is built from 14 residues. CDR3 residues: CASSLTRGAGELFF. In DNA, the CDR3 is TGTGCCAGCAGCCTGACCAGGGGTGCCGGGGAGCTGTTTTTT. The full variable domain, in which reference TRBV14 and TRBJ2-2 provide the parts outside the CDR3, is EAGVTQFPSHSVIEKGQTVTLRCDPISGHDNLYWYRRVMGKEIKFLLHFVKESKQDESGMPNNRFLAERTGGTYSTLKVQPAELEDSGVYFCASSLTRGAGELFFGEGSRLTVL.

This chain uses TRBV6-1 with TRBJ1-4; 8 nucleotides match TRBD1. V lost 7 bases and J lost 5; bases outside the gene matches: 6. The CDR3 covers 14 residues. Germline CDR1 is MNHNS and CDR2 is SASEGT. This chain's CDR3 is CASTRDRQNEKLFF. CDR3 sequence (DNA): TGTGCCAGCACGAGGGACAGGCAGAATGAAAAACTGTTTTTT.